Listed below are T cell receptor beta chains from one sample, sequenced in a study of T-cell memory formation after mild COVID-19. TCRdb recomputed calls from the 5' RACE reads with MiXCR, one row per CDR3 protein. The sample includes about 320,000 distinct CDR3 sequences, roughly an eighth seen only once; the top ten take over 20%. The sample consisted of PBMCs or a T cell subset sorted from them (not recorded which). The receptors derive from a man between 18 and 29 years old who had mild COVID-19 (a few samples of this study predate the infection). Cell type and time point are not known. Both conserved end residues are part of each CDR3. A D gene is named only where the DNA matches it firmly. Only part of the rows carry a size: once, few, many, or a class if the clone is expanded.

length: 13
V: TRBV6-5
J: TRBJ1-5
size: few
D: .
DNA: TGTGCCAGCAGCCCCCCGGGGGGAGGGCCCCAGCATTTT
CDR3: CASSPPGGGPQHF

length: 15
V: TRBV10-3
J: TRBJ1-5
size: few
D: TRBD1
DNA: TGTGCCATCAGTGGGGGACAGGGACTTGGTCAGCCCCAGCATTTT
CDR3: CAISGGQGLGQPQHF

length: 15
V: TRBV6-1
J: TRBJ1-5
size: few
D: TRBD1
DNA: TGTGCCAGCAGTTACCAGGGGGCTAGGAATCAGCCCCAGCATTTT
CDR3: CASSYQGARNQPQHF

length: 14
V: TRBV7-7
J: TRBJ2-3
size: few
D: TRBD1
DNA: TGTGCCAGCAGCCAGGGACAGTTCACAGATACGCAGTATTTT
CDR3: CASSQGQFTDTQYF

length: 14
V: TRBV7-2
J: TRBJ2-1
size: few
D: TRBD2
DNA: TGTGCCAGCAGCCCTAGCGGGGGGTTCATTGAGCAGTTCTTC
CDR3: CASSPSGGFIEQFF

length: 21
V: TRBV5-1
J: TRBJ1-5
size: .
D: TRBD1
DNA: TGCGCCAGCAGCTCCTCGAGGGTGAGGCTACAGGGGGCCTCTAGCAATCAGCCCCAGCACTTT
CDR3: CASSSSRVRLQGASSNQPQHF

length: 14
V: TRBV7-9
J: TRBJ2-1
size: few
D: .
DNA: TGTGCCAGCAGCTTAGAATCGGGCCGTACAGCGCAGTTCTTC
CDR3: CASSLESGRTAQFF

length: 14
V: TRBV5-5
J: TRBJ2-7
size: few
D: .
DNA: TGTGCCAGCAGCTTGCTATCAGGGGTTGACGAGCAGTACTTC
CDR3: CASSLLSGVDEQYF

length: 17
V: TRBV6-2/TRBV6-3
J: TRBJ1-2
size: few
D: TRBD1
DNA: TGTGCCAGCAGCTATCTACCTCCCGGGACAGGGGGCTCTGGCTACACCTTC
CDR3: CASSYLPPGTGGSGYTF

length: 15
V: TRBV6-5
J: TRBJ2-3
size: few
D: .
DNA: TGTGCCAGCAGCTCTCGTGGATACCAGGCAGATACGCAGTATTTT
CDR3: CASSSRGYQADTQYF

length: 14
V: TRBV3-1
J: TRBJ2-3
size: few
D: .
DNA: TGTGCCAGCAGCCAAGTTTCCAGGACCGATACGCAGTATTTT
CDR3: CASSQVSRTDTQYF

length: 16
V: TRBV21-1
J: TRBJ1-2
size: few
D: .
DNA: TGTGCCAGCAGCAAAGATTCGGGGGGGCGGCACTATGGCTACACCTTC
CDR3: CASSKDSGGRHYGYTF

length: 13
V: TRBV6-5
J: TRBJ1-2
size: many
D: .
DNA: TGTGCCAGCGTGTACGGTTCCCCCCCCCTCTACACCTTC
CDR3: CASVYGSPPLYTF

length: 13
V: TRBV6-5
J: TRBJ2-2
size: few
D: .
DNA: TGTGCCAGCACCAACGAAGGGTCCGGGGAGCTGTTTTTT
CDR3: CASTNEGSGELFF

length: 12
V: TRBV10-3
J: TRBJ1-5
size: many
D: TRBD1
DNA: TGTGCCATCGGGGACAGGGATCAGCCCCAGCATTTT
CDR3: CAIGDRDQPQHF

length: 13
V: TRBV7-6
J: TRBJ2-1
size: many
D: .
DNA: TGTGCCAGCAGCTTAGCCCGATTCGATGAGCAGTTCTTC
CDR3: CASSLARFDEQFF

length: 16
V: TRBV10-1
J: TRBJ2-3
size: .
D: TRBD2
DNA: TGCGCCAGCAGTGAGTTAAAGCGGGGGGGCGCAGATACGCAGTATTTT
CDR3: CASSELKRGGADTQYF

length: 14
V: TRBV5-1
J: TRBJ2-7
size: many
D: .
DNA: TGCGCCAGCAGCTCCCCCCAGGGATCCTACGAGCAGTACTTC
CDR3: CASSSPQGSYEQYF

length: 13
V: TRBV20-1
J: TRBJ1-1
size: .
D: .
DNA: TGCAGTGCCTCCACAGTCATGAACACTGAAGCTTTCTTT
CDR3: CSASTVMNTEAFF

length: 15
V: TRBV18
J: TRBJ2-5
size: .
D: .
DNA: TGTGCCAGCTCACCAGCGGATTCGGGGCCAGAGACCCAGTACTTC
CDR3: CASSPADSGPETQYF

length: 11
V: TRBV12-3/TRBV12-4
J: TRBJ1-1
size: few
D: TRBD1
DNA: TGTGCCAGCAGCCCCGGGACAGGGGACTTCTTT
CDR3: CASSPGTGDFF

length: 14
V: TRBV12-3/TRBV12-4
J: TRBJ1-2
size: few
D: .
DNA: TGTGCCAGCAGTTCAGTAGGACGGAACTATGGCTACACCTTC
CDR3: CASSSVGRNYGYTF

length: 18
V: TRBV7-2
J: TRBJ2-6
size: few
D: .
DNA: TGTGCCAGCAGCCCAGTGAGACAGGACGTGGCTGGGGCCAACGTCCTGACTTTC
CDR3: CASSPVRQDVAGANVLTF

length: 16
V: TRBV9
J: TRBJ2-6
size: few
D: TRBD2
DNA: TGTGCCAGCAGAGCGGGGGGTGGCTCTGGGGCCAACGTCCTGACTTTC
CDR3: CASRAGGGSGANVLTF

length: 14
V: TRBV7-2
J: TRBJ2-5
size: few
D: .
DNA: TGTGCCAGCAGCTACAACGGAGGACAAGAGACCCAGTACTTC
CDR3: CASSYNGGQETQYF

length: 13
V: TRBV11-2
J: TRBJ2-5
size: few
D: .
DNA: TGTGCCAGCTCGGGGGAACGCGGTGGGGCCCAGTACTTC
CDR3: CASSGERGGAQYF

length: 14
V: TRBV12-3/TRBV12-4
J: TRBJ2-3
size: many
D: TRBD2
DNA: TGTGCCAGCAGCCTTAGCGGGGGATCAGATACGCAGTATTTT
CDR3: CASSLSGGSDTQYF

length: 13
V: TRBV6-2/TRBV6-3
J: TRBJ2-5
size: few
D: .
DNA: TGTGCCAGCAGTTTGTTGCCGGAAGAGACCCAGTACTTC
CDR3: CASSLLPEETQYF

length: 15
V: TRBV7-9
J: TRBJ1-1
size: few
D: TRBD1
DNA: TGTGCCAGCAGCACACGCAGACAGGGGAGGACTGAAGCTTTCTTT
CDR3: CASSTRRQGRTEAFF

length: 14
V: TRBV5-4
J: TRBJ1-3
size: few
D: .
DNA: TGTGCCAGCAGCTCCGACCGGGGGGGAAACACCATATATTTT
CDR3: CASSSDRGGNTIYF

length: 17
V: TRBV4-3
J: TRBJ2-2
size: .
D: .
DNA: TGCGCCAGCAGCCAAGAGGAGAGGACGGAGAACACCGGGGAGCTGTTTTTT
CDR3: CASSQEERTENTGELFF

length: 15
V: TRBV5-1
J: TRBJ1-1
size: .
D: .
DNA: TGCGCCAGCAGCCTAAGAGGAGGGGTAAACACTGAAGCTTTCTTT
CDR3: CASSLRGGVNTEAFF

length: 18
V: TRBV18
J: TRBJ1-2
size: .
D: TRBD1
DNA: TGTGCCAGCTCACCTACCGCCAGGACAGGTCGATTGGGCTATGGCTACACCTTC
CDR3: CASSPTARTGRLGYGYTF

length: 13
V: TRBV7-2
J: TRBJ1-2
size: few
D: .
DNA: TGTGCCAGCAGTCCTTATGTTCCGGGAGGCTACACCTTC
CDR3: CASSPYVPGGYTF

length: 15
V: TRBV7-8
J: TRBJ2-5
size: few
D: .
DNA: TGTGCCAGCAGCTTATGGCAGGGTGAGGGAGAGACCCAGTACTTC
CDR3: CASSLWQGEGETQYF

length: 17
V: TRBV11-3
J: TRBJ2-1
size: many
D: TRBD2
DNA: TGTGCCAGCAGCTACGGACTAGCGGGGGGGCCCTACAATGAGCAGTTCTTC
CDR3: CASSYGLAGGPYNEQFF

length: 17
V: TRBV4-3
J: TRBJ2-3
size: few
D: .
DNA: TGCGCCAGCAGCCAAGAGGAGCTAGTACGAAGGACAGATACGCAGTATTTT
CDR3: CASSQEELVRRTDTQYF

length: 17
V: TRBV6-1
J: TRBJ2-3
size: many
D: .
DNA: TGTGCCAGCTGTGAAGTGGTGGGGACATACCCCCCAGATACGCAGTATTTT
CDR3: CASCEVVGTYPPDTQYF

length: 14
V: TRBV20-1
J: TRBJ2-2
size: .
D: TRBD1
DNA: TGCAGTGCTCCGGGACAGGGAGGGACCGGGGAGCTGTTTTTT
CDR3: CSAPGQGGTGELFF

length: 16
V: TRBV7-2
J: TRBJ1-3
size: .
D: .
DNA: TGTGCCAGCAGCCCCAACTCAGGCTACGGTGGAAACACCATATATTTT
CDR3: CASSPNSGYGGNTIYF

length: 15
V: TRBV18
J: TRBJ2-3
size: few
D: .
DNA: TGTGCCAGCTCACCACCGAGAAAGGGAGCAGATACGCAGTATTTT
CDR3: CASSPPRKGADTQYF

length: 16
V: TRBV29-1
J: TRBJ2-2
size: few
D: .
DNA: TGCAGCGTTAGCAGCAGGGCCTCCACGAACACCGGGGAGCTGTTTTTT
CDR3: CSVSSRASTNTGELFF

length: 12
V: TRBV7-6
J: TRBJ2-1
size: .
D: .
DNA: TGTGCCAGCAGCCAGGCCAGCGATGAGCAGTTCTTC
CDR3: CASSQASDEQFF

length: 14
V: TRBV5-1
J: TRBJ1-1
size: few
D: .
DNA: TGCGCCAGCAGCTTCGACAGCCTGGGCACTGAAGCTTTCTTT
CDR3: CASSFDSLGTEAFF

length: 13
V: TRBV7-9
J: TRBJ1-6
size: few
D: .
DNA: TGTGCCGGCAGGGGAGCGGCGAATTCACCCCTCCACTTT
CDR3: CAGRGAANSPLHF

length: 14
V: TRBV4-1
J: TRBJ2-5
size: .
D: .
DNA: TGCGCCAGCAGCCTTCGGACTAATCAAGAGACCCAGTACTTC
CDR3: CASSLRTNQETQYF

length: 14
V: TRBV20-1
J: TRBJ2-1
size: .
D: TRBD2
DNA: TGCAGTGCTACCGGGACTAGCTCCTACAATGAGCAGTTCTTC
CDR3: CSATGTSSYNEQFF

length: 14
V: TRBV9
J: TRBJ2-3
size: many
D: .
DNA: TGTGCCAGCAGCATGTATTCGGACACAGATACGCAGTATTTT
CDR3: CASSMYSDTDTQYF

length: 16
V: TRBV7-9
J: TRBJ2-2
size: few
D: TRBD2
DNA: TGTGCCAGCAGCCCAATTCTGCGGGGGAGCACCGGGGAGCTGTTTTTT
CDR3: CASSPILRGSTGELFF

length: 14
V: TRBV20-1
J: TRBJ1-6
size: .
D: .
DNA: TGCAGTGCTAGAGAGGGTTCCTATAATTCACCCCTCCACTTT
CDR3: CSAREGSYNSPLHF

length: 13
V: TRBV6-4
J: TRBJ2-2
size: medium-sized
D: .
DNA: TGTGCCAGCAGTGACAGGGGCACCGGGGAGCTGTTTTTT
CDR3: CASSDRGTGELFF

length: 16
V: TRBV28
J: TRBJ2-2
size: few
D: TRBD1
DNA: TGTGCCAGCAGATCTACCGGGACAGGGAACACCGGGGAGCTGTTTTTT
CDR3: CASRSTGTGNTGELFF

length: 18
V: TRBV5-1
J: TRBJ2-6
size: many
D: .
DNA: TGCGCCAGCAGCACCTCCTTGACAGGTGCGTTAGGGGCCAACGTCCTGACTTTC
CDR3: CASSTSLTGALGANVLTF

length: 15
V: TRBV7-3
J: TRBJ2-3
size: few
D: .
DNA: TGTGCCAGCAGCATCGATGTGGGCCGCCCAGATACGCAGTATTTT
CDR3: CASSIDVGRPDTQYF

length: 14
V: TRBV6-5
J: TRBJ1-2
size: .
D: .
DNA: TGTGCCAGCAGTTCGGGCCGATACTTCGAGGGCTACACCTTC
CDR3: CASSSGRYFEGYTF

length: 14
V: TRBV18
J: TRBJ2-5
size: few
D: .
DNA: TGTGCCAGCTCACCCAGTCCCTACCAAGAGACCCAGTACTTC
CDR3: CASSPSPYQETQYF